The present entry profiles one T cell receptor beta chain with its context. Produced via immunoSEQ multiplex PCR; TCRdb's table is partial and in-frame only. The sample contains about 200,000 clones, approximately 90% of which appear only once. This sample is part of a study of blood T cell repertoires in COVID-19. Germline values: CDR1 SGHKS, CDR2 YYEKEE (reference sequence). The CDR3 is 13 amino acids. V gave up 3 bases and J gave up 6 bases, with 9 bases separating them. This chain connects TRBV5-5 to TRBJ2-2; D is perhaps TRBD1 (6 bases). This receptor was taken from a man between 60 and 70 years old with COVID-19, enrolled during active disease. Sequenced sample: peripheral blood. The CDR3 nucleotides read TGTGCCAGCAGCTCCCAGGGGCCCGGGGAGCTGTTTTTT. It specifies CASSSQGPGELFF.